These 10 T cell receptor beta chains were sequenced from one sample in a study of cytomegalovirus exposure and HLA in healthy donors. Assay used: immunoSEQ multiplex PCR; TCRdb lists only in-frame clones, some missing. The sample lists about 110,000 clones, approximately 85% seen once, with roughly 3% in the top ten. The sequenced sample consisted of PBMCs. These TCRs come from a young woman in good health and CMV-seronegative.

V and J are TRBV30 and TRBJ2-2; 14 bases agree with TRBD2. CDR1 and CDR2 from the germline V gene are GTSNPN and SVGIG (reference sequence). The CDR3 has 16 residues. V shed 3 bases and J 4 bases; nucleotides not matched to a gene: 4. CDR3 in amino acids: CAWRTSGGAGTGELFF. CDR3 nucleotide sequence: TGTGCCTGGAGGACTAGCGGGGGGGCGGGCACCGGGGAGCTGTTTTTT.

The chain uses TRBV18 and TRBJ2-1; 9 positions agree with TRBD1. The CDR3 spans 15 residues. Germline V gene lookup returns CDR1 KGHSH and CDR2 LQKENI. Trimming took 4 bases from V and 2 from J; bases not matched to a gene: 3. The CDR3 loop is CASSRGQGPYNEQFF. CDR3 in DNA: TGTGCCAGCTCACGGGGACAGGGACCCTACAATGAGCAGTTCTTC.

As regards this clone: Compared with germline, one end of the junction differs, possibly owing to a read error. The chain carries TRBV29-1 and TRBJ1-2; TRBD1 matches at 9 bases. Germline values: CDR1 SQVTM, CDR2 ANQGSEA. The CDR3 has 11 residues. DNA of the CDR3: TGCAGCGTCAGGACAGGGGATCGGCACCACTTC. This encodes CSVRTGDRHHF.

The CDR3 sequence: CASRDSGSYNSPLHF. CDR3 nucleotides: TGTGCCAGCAGGGACTCCGGCTCCTATAATTCACCCCTCCACTTT. This chain joins TRBV6-5 and TRBJ1-6; D is ambiguous. The CDR3 totals 15 residues. V was pared by 6 bases and J by 0 bases, with 9 bases between. The germline gives CDR1 MNHEY, CDR2 SVGAGI.

This chain uses TRBV9 with TRBJ1-2; 7 bases agree with TRBD1. Looked up from germline, CDR1 is SGDLS and CDR2 is YYNGEE. The CDR3 sequence is 16 residues long. V lost 1 base to trimming and J lost 8 bases; unmatched junction nucleotides: 14. The CDR3 is CASSVTDAALGGGYTF. The CDR3 region has the DNA TGTGCCAGCAGCGTAACCGATGCCGCTCTAGGGGGCGGCTACACCTTC.

This clone was recorded a few times. This chain links TRBV5-4 with TRBJ2-4, with D possibly matching TRBD2 (5 bases). Germline V CDR1 and CDR2: SGHNT, YYREEE (reference sequence). Between the trimmed V and J ends, which lost 0 bases and 7 bases, there was a span of 8 bases. The CDR3 has 13 amino acids. CDR3 coding DNA: TGTGCCAGCAGCTTGGTGTCGGGGAACATTCAGTACTTC. Translated: CASSLVSGNIQYF.

CDR3 nucleotides: TGCGCCAGCAGCTTGGATTCAGGGATTCTCACCTACAATGAGCAGTTCTTC. Translating gives CASSLDSGILTYNEQFF. The rearrangement joins TRBV5-1 to TRBJ2-1, with D tentatively TRBD1 (5 bases). The CDR3 length is 17 residues. In germline, CDR1 is SGHRS, CDR2 YFSETQ. Trimming stripped 0 bases from V and 2 bases from J, with 15 bases between.

The chain has TRBV6-6 and TRBJ1-5; no reliable D call. The germline gives CDR1 MNHNY, CDR2 SVGAGI (reference sequence). V lost 6 bases and J 7 bases, leaving 13 bases between the germline ends. The CDR3 loop spans 13 amino acids. As DNA, the CDR3 is TGTGCCAGCAGCCCGATGGAGGCACAGCCCCAGCATTTT. This sequence encodes CASSPMEAQPQHF.

J is TRBJ2-7 and V is TRBV9, with D perhaps matching TRBD2 (6 bases). V gave up 6 bases and J gave up 2 bases, with 15 bases separating them. This CDR3 comprises 14 residues. The germline gives CDR1 SGDLS, CDR2 YYNGEE. CDR3: CASTRETTPYEQYF. Here the CDR3 DNA reads TGTGCCAGCACGCGGGAAACTACCCCCTACGAGCAGTACTTC.

J is TRBJ2-1 and V is TRBV2; TRBD2 might be the D (5 bases). V shed 3 bases and J shed 8 bases, with 8 bases lying between them. Germline CDR1 and CDR2: SNHLY and FYNNEI. The CDR3 runs 12 residues. CDR3 bases: TGTGCCAGCAGTGATCGGGGTTATGAGCAGTTCTTC. It is translated as CASSDRGYEQFF.